The 26 T cell receptor beta chains listed next were all sequenced from one sample in a study of blood T cell repertoires in COVID-19. Method: immunoSEQ multiplex PCR; TCRdb's copy keeps in-frame clones and lacks some. Altogether under 200,000 clones are present, roughly 86% being singletons, with the ten largest covering over 0.85%. Source material: peripheral blood. These receptors all stem from a man aged 18 to 35 with acute or convalescent COVID-19.

Only a few counts were recorded for this clone. The chain couples TRBV7-9 to TRBJ1-3, with D possibly TRBD1 on 5 matching bases. This CDR3 comprises 15 residues. From germline, CDR1 is SEHNR and CDR2 FQNEAQ (reference sequence). Between the trimmed V and J ends, which lost 2 bases and 3 bases, there was a span of 11 bases. As DNA, the CDR3 is TGTGCCAGCAGCTTACCCAGGGTCAGTGGAAACACCATATATTTT. It translates to CASSLPRVSGNTIYF.

This chain connects TRBV5-4 to TRBJ2-7; possible D gene TRBD2, 6 bases. With 3 bases removed from V and 7 bases from J, the gap between germline ends came to 14 bases. The CDR3 has 13 amino acids. Germline CDR1 is SGHNT and CDR2 is YYREEE (reference sequence). Here the CDR3 DNA reads TGTGCCAGCAGCTGGGGGACTGATCGGGAGCAGTACTTC. This codes for CASSWGTDREQYF.

This clone was seen a handful of times. The V and J genes are TRBV6-1 and TRBJ2-7, with a tentative D call TRBD1 (5 bases). The CDR3 consists of 15 residues. Germline V lookup: CDR1 MNHNS, CDR2 SASEGT. The germline V and J ends were trimmed by 1 base and 0 bases, with 10 bases remaining between them. The CDR3 sequence: CASSEGGLLSYEQYV. The CDR3 nucleotides read TGTGCCAGCAGTGAAGGGGGCTTACTCTCCTACGAGCAGTACGTC.

This clone was found once. This chain uses TRBV25-1 with TRBJ2-1, with 7 bases lining up with TRBD1. This CDR3 contains 16 residues. V shed 6 bases and J 4 bases; nucleotides not matched to a gene: 12. Germline V CDR1 and CDR2: MGHDK, SYGVNS. The CDR3 loop reads CASRGTDRPPYNEQFF. In DNA, the CDR3 is TGTGCCAGCAGGGGAACGGACAGGCCTCCATACAATGAGCAGTTCTTC. Filled out from reference TRBV25-1 and TRBJ2-1, the complete variable domain reads EADIYQTPRYLVIGTGKKITLECSQTMGHDKMYWYQQDPGMELHLIHYSYGVNSTEKGDLSSESTVSRIRTEHFPLTLESARPSHTSQYLCASRGTDRPPYNEQFFGPGTRLTVL.

The rearrangement links TRBV6-2 or TRBV6-3 to TRBJ2-7, with TRBD2 as a possible D gene (6 bases). The ends were cut back, 6 bases at V and 2 bases at J, with 17 bases in the middle. CDR1 and CDR2 (germline): MNHEY, SVGEGT. The CDR3 covers 15 residues. Here the CDR3 DNA reads TGTGCCAGCAGCGGAACGGAGGGGCGCGCCTACGAGCAGTACGTC. Its translation: CASSGTEGRAYEQYV.

The chain has TRBV5-8 and TRBJ1-5, with a possible D match to TRBD1 (6 bases). The CDR3 is 15 amino acids. The V gene lost 5 bases and the J gene lost 0 bases, with 12 bases spanning the gap. Germline V gene sequence: CDR1 SGHTS, CDR2 YDEGEE. In DNA, the CDR3 is TGTGCCAGCAGTTACCAGGGGAATAGCAATCAGCCCCAGCATTTT. It is translated as CASSYQGNSNQPQHF.

V usage is TRBV7-8 and J usage is TRBJ2-1, with D possibly being TRBD1 (6 bases). This CDR3 has 17 amino acids. Trimming cost V 1 base and J 1 base, with 14 bases left between them. From germline, CDR1 is SGHVS and CDR2 FQNEAQ. CDR3: CASSLGVRQGSYNEQFF. CDR3 DNA: TGTGCCAGCAGCTTAGGGGTAAGGCAGGGGTCCTACAATGAGCAGTTCTTC.

The chain is built from TRBV7-3 and TRBJ2-5; TRBD2 agrees at 12 bases. Looked up from germline, CDR1 is SGHTA and CDR2 is FQGTGA. The CDR3 sequence is 16 residues long. The V gene end was trimmed by 5 bases and the J gene end by 4 bases; junction bases not matched to a gene: 8. In nucleotides, the CDR3 is TGTGCCAGCAGCCTTGCTAGCGGGGGGGCCGGAGAGACCCAGTACTTC. Encoded protein: CASSLASGGAGETQYF.

The V and J genes are TRBV10-3 and TRBJ2-3; maybe TRBD1 (6 bases). CDR3 size: 13 residues. Per germline, CDR1 ENHRY and CDR2 SYGVKD. Trimming pared 6 bases from V and 0 bases from J, leaving 7 bases between. The CDR3 DNA is TGTGCCATCAGGGGGGCAAGCACAGATACGCAGTATTTT. Protein sequence: CAIRGASTDTQYF.

This chain links TRBV5-6 with TRBJ2-7; TRBD1 matches at 10 bases. CDR3 length: 15 amino acids. Germline loops: CDR1 SGHDT, CDR2 YYEEEE. Unmatched junction bases numbered 10, after V lost 5 bases and J lost 5 bases. The CDR3 protein is CASRPGQGFVHEQYV. CDR3 DNA sequence: TGTGCCAGCAGACCGGGACAGGGGTTTGTCCACGAGCAGTACGTC.

The chain employs TRBV18 and TRBJ1-1; D remains ambiguous. Germline V CDR1 and CDR2: KGHSH, LQKENI. The CDR3 totals 15 residues. Trimming pared 0 bases from V and 1 base from J, leaving 9 bases between. CDR3 loop: CASSPPRRENTEAFF. The CDR3 DNA reads TGTGCCAGCTCACCACCGAGACGGGAGAACACTGAAGCTTTCTTT.

The gene calls are TRBV6-2 or TRBV6-3 and TRBJ2-3; 9 bases map to TRBD2. CDR3 length: 16 residues. Germline V gene data show CDR1 as MNHEY and CDR2 as SVGEGT. V dropped 1 base and J dropped 2; count of bases not matched to a gene: 4. The CDR3, as DNA: TGTGCCAGCAGTTACTGGCTAGCGGGATACACAGATACGCAGTATTTT. Its translation is CASSYWLAGYTDTQYF.

V and J are TRBV6-5 and TRBJ1-1; D may be TRBD1 (5 bases). The CDR3 is 14 residues long. Trimming removed 6 bases at V and 1 base at J, with 12 bases between. CDR1 and CDR2 (germline): MNHEY, SVGAGI. The DNA of the CDR3 is TGTGCCAGCAGCCTGTCAGGGAAGAACACTGAAGCTTTCTTT. This gives the protein CASSLSGKNTEAFF.

V and J are TRBV15 and TRBJ2-1; D might be TRBD1 (7 bases). Trimming took 5 bases from V and 2 from J, leaving 16 bases between them. Germline lookup yields CDR1 LNHNV and CDR2 YYDKDF (reference sequence). The CDR3 loop spans 16 amino acids. CDR3 amino acids: CATSEARGVAYNEQFF. The CDR3 DNA sequence: TGTGCCACCAGCGAAGCCAGGGGGGTGGCCTACAATGAGCAGTTCTTC.

This clone was seen only once. The chain carries TRBV30 and TRBJ1-3, with TRBD1 identical over 8 bases. CDR1 GTSNPN and CDR2 SVGIG come from the germline V gene (reference sequence). The CDR3 loop spans 14 amino acids. With V trimmed by 5 bases and J by 1 base, 4 bases remained unmatched. CDR3 in amino acids: CAWEDRGSGNTIYF. CDR3 DNA: TGTGCCTGGGAAGACAGGGGATCTGGAAACACCATATATTTT.

The chain joins TRBV7-8 to TRBJ1-1; 8 nucleotides align to TRBD1. Unmatched junction bases numbered 6, after V lost 3 bases and J lost 0 bases. The CDR3 is 16 residues long. CDR1 SGHVS and CDR2 FQNEAQ come from the germline V gene. Written as DNA, the CDR3 is TGTGCCAGCAGCTTCTCCCGGACAGGGATGAACACTGAAGCTTTCTTT. Protein sequence: CASSFSRTGMNTEAFF.

This sequence joins TRBV12-3 or TRBV12-4 and TRBJ2-1, with a tentative D call TRBD1 (5 bases). The CDR3 consists of 13 residues. Trimming cost V 3 bases and J 10 bases, with 13 bases left between them. In nucleotides, the CDR3 is TGTGCCAGCAGTTTTGTACGGACAAGAGAGCAGTTCTTC. This codes for CASSFVRTREQFF.

The rearrangement uses TRBV30 and TRBJ1-1; 7 bases agree with TRBD1. Germline values: CDR1 GTSNPN, CDR2 SVGIG (reference sequence). The trim removed 0 bases at V and 1 base at J, leaving 14 bases unmatched. The CDR3 loop spans 18 amino acids. In DNA, the CDR3 is TGTGCCTGGAGTGTACCCGTGATATGGGGACAGCAGAACACTGAAGCTTTCTTT. This encodes CAWSVPVIWGQQNTEAFF.

The V call is TRBV29-1, the J call TRBJ2-5, with D maybe TRBD2 (5 bases). Trimming stripped 2 bases from V and 4 bases from J, with 11 bases between. Per the germline V gene, CDR1 is SQVTM and CDR2 is ANQGSEA. The CDR3 is 13 amino acids. DNA for the CDR3: TGCAGCGTTGAACCCCCGGCGGGAGAGACCCAGTACTTC. The encoded protein is CSVEPPAGETQYF. Combining the CDR3 with reference TRBV29-1 and TRBJ2-5 gives the whole variable domain SAVISQKPSRDICQRGTSLTIQCQVDSQVTMMFWYRQQPGQSLTLIATANQGSEATYESGFVIDKFPISRPNLTFSTLTVSNMSPEDSSIYLCSVEPPAGETQYFGPGTRLLVL.

This clone came up a few times. The rearrangement uses TRBV2 and TRBJ1-3; 7 nucleotides match TRBD1. V was clipped by 7 bases and J by 0 bases; unmatched bases: 12. This CDR3 has 17 amino acids. Germline V lookup: CDR1 SNHLY, CDR2 FYNNEI. The CDR3 loop is CASTRTGVAHSGNTIYF. CDR3 sequence (DNA): TGTGCCAGCACCAGAACAGGGGTCGCGCACTCTGGAAACACCATATATTTT.

The chain combines TRBV19 with TRBJ1-1, with 7 nucleotides matching TRBD1. Germline CDR1 and CDR2: LNHDA and SQIVND (reference sequence). V was pared by 5 bases and J by 1 base, with 4 bases of the junction left unmatched. The CDR3 is 14 amino acids. The CDR3 sequence is CASSLGQRNTEAFF. Written as DNA, the CDR3 is TGTGCCAGTAGTCTGGGACAGAGGAACACTGAAGCTTTCTTT. The full variable domain, with the rest looked up from reference TRBV19 and TRBJ1-1, is DGGITQSPKYLFRKEGQNVTLSCEQNLNHDAMYWYRQDPGQGLRLIYYSQIVNDFQKGDIAEGYSVSREKKESFPLTVTSAQKNPTAFYLCASSLGQRNTEAFFGQGTRLTVV.

The J gene is TRBJ1-1, the V gene TRBV19; weak D call: TRBD1 (6 bases). Per germline, CDR1 LNHDA and CDR2 SQIVND (reference sequence). V gave up 10 bases and J gave up 0 bases, with 21 bases separating them. The CDR3 runs 16 residues. In DNA, the CDR3 is TGTGCCACTATAAAGGACAGCCGAAACATGAACACTGAAGCTTTCTTT. It translates to CATIKDSRNMNTEAFF.

A single count supports this clone. This chain links TRBV29-1 with TRBJ2-1; 10 bases agree with TRBD1. The CDR3 extends over 13 amino acids. Germline V gives CDR1 SQVTM, CDR2 ANQGSEA. Trimming at V came to 4 bases and at J to 9 bases, leaving 6 bases not matched to a gene. The CDR3 sequence: CSVGGQGLGEQFF. The CDR3 nucleotides read TGCAGCGTTGGGGGACAGGGGTTGGGTGAGCAGTTCTTC.

This clone was detected once. J is TRBJ2-5 and V is TRBV12-3 or TRBV12-4; 11 nucleotides line up with TRBD1. V was clipped by 5 bases and J by 7 bases; unmatched bases: 3. The CDR3 loop spans 13 amino acids. CDR3 amino acids: CASSPGTGGTQYF. As DNA, the CDR3 is TGTGCCAGCAGTCCCGGGACAGGGGGGACCCAGTACTTC.

The genes are TRBV7-2 and TRBJ2-7; D might be TRBD1 (5 bases). Germline CDR1 and CDR2: SGHTA and FQGNSA. The CDR3 consists of 15 residues. The V gene lost 1 base and the J gene lost 5 bases, with 15 bases spanning the gap. The CDR3 loop reads CASSLGWGELNEQYF. The CDR3 DNA follows: TGTGCCAGCAGCTTAGGGTGGGGCGAGCTAAACGAGCAGTACTTC.

V usage is TRBV2 and J usage is TRBJ2-2; unclear D gene. The V end lost 1 base, the J end lost 4 bases, and 7 bases lay between the germline ends. Per germline, CDR1 SNHLY and CDR2 FYNNEI. This CDR3 contains 14 residues. CDR3 DNA: TGTGCCAGCAGTGAAGAGCCGATCACCGGGGAGCTGTTTTTT. Protein: CASSEEPITGELFF.